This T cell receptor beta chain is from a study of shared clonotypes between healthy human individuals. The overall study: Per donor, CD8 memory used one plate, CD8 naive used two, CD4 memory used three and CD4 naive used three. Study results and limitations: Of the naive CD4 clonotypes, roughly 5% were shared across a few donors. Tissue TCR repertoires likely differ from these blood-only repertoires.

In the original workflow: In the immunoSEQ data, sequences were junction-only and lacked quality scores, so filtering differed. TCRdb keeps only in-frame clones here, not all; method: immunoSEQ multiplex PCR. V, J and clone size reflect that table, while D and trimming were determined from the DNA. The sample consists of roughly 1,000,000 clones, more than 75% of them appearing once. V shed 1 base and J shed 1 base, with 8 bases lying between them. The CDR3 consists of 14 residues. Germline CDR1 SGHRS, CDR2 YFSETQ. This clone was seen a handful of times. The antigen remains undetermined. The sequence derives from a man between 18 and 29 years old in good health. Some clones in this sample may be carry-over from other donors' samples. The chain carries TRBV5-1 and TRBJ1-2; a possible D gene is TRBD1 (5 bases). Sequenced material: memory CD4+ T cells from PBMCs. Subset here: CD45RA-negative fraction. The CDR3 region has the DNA TGCGCCAGCAGCTTGAAACAGGATAACTATGGCTACACCTTC. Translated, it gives CASSLKQDNYGYTF. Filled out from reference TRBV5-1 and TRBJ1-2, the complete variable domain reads KAGVTQTPRYLIKTRGQQVTLSCSPISGHRSVSWYQQTPGQGLQFLFEYFSETQRNKGNFPGRFSGRQFSNSRSEMNVSTLELGDSALYLCASSLKQDNYGYTFGSGTRLTVV.